The table lists the clone carrying this TCR beta chain with a few counts. Its matching antigen is unknown. The V gene's germline CDR1 is SEHNR and CDR2 FQNEAQ (reference sequence). The CDR3 spans 15 residues. Trimming removed 8 bases from V and 2 bases from J; junction bases left unmatched: 12. This record belongs to a study of beta chain features in type 1 diabetes. Since all of the isolated RNA was reverse transcribed, expressed TCRB transcripts were what got sequenced. Some 3.6 million reads was the average for naive, central memory and regulatory T cell samples. The assay was immunoSEQ multiplex PCR, and TCRdb's table has in-frame clones only and misses some. The data contain about 930,000 clones, roughly 15% of them seen just once; the ten biggest clones take up 0.02% to 0.03%. Study-level findings and limits: A greater similarity of naive, central memory and Treg TCRB repertoires was seen among patients than among healthy donors. TCRB CDR3s from Type 1 diabetes patients were moderately but significantly shorter in all four CD4+ subsets.

The sequence was collected from a woman aged 18-29 years in good health. The sequencing sample was made of naive CD4+ T cells from blood. J is TRBJ2-7 and V is TRBV7-9; TRBD2 matches at 7 bases. The CDR3 reads CASVDGQRDTYEQYF. The CDR3 nucleotides read TGTGCCAGCGTAGATGGCCAGCGGGATACCTACGAGCAGTACTTC.